One and the same sample provided the 11 T cell receptor beta chains below, sequenced in a study of T cell responses to AZD1222 COVID-19 vaccine (dated by TCRdb to 2020 to 2023). The sample's time point label, in plain terms: about 28 days (+/-7) after the second vaccine dose. Libraries were constructed by the immunoSEQ multiplex PCR assay. TCRdb took this table from immuneACCESS and kept in-frame rearrangements with V and J called. Such tables lack part of the clones; where checked against another copy, unresolved V genes explain under half of the gap, and the rest is unexplained. The sample has nearly 110,000 clones on record, less than 95% of them singletons. The top ten constitute 6.5% to 10% of the sample. Sequencing used peripheral blood, obtained 28 days after the second AZD1222 dose. The source of these receptors is an adult who received the AZD1222 COVID-19 vaccine.

The chain's CDR3 is CASSLASGGYNEQFF. The CDR3 DNA reads TGTGCCAGCAGCTTAGCGAGCGGGGGCTACAATGAGCAGTTCTTC. V and J are TRBV7-2 and TRBJ2-1; 8 nucleotides agree with TRBD2. V lost 0 bases, J lost 3 bases, and 1 base stayed unmatched. Germline V gives CDR1 SGHTA, CDR2 FQGNSA. The length of the CDR3 is 15 residues.

V is TRBV9 and J is TRBJ1-1; D is perhaps TRBD1 (5 bases). Germline V gene lookup returns CDR1 SGDLS and CDR2 YYNGEE. Trimming left V 0 bases short and J 4 bases short, with 10 bases between. CDR3 length: 14 amino acids. The CDR3 coding sequence is TGTGCCAGCAGCGTAGGCAGGGTCGGCACTGAAGCTTTCTTT. Residues: CASSVGRVGTEAFF.

The J gene is TRBJ2-7, the V gene TRBV7-9, with D perhaps matching TRBD1 or TRBD2 (6 bases each). CDR3 length equals 14 residues. Deletions cut 5 bases from V and 3 bases from J, with 14 bases between. From germline, CDR1 is SEHNR and CDR2 FQNEAQ (reference sequence). This chain's CDR3 is CASSPLGGGYEQYF. In nucleotides, the CDR3 is TGTGCCAGCAGCCCGCTAGGGGGAGGCTACGAGCAGTACTTC. The full variable domain, in which reference TRBV7-9 and TRBJ2-7 provide the parts outside the CDR3, is DTGVSQNPRHKITKRGQNVTFRCDPISEHNRLYWYRQTLGQGPEFLTYFQNEAQLEKSRLLSDRFSAERPKGSFSTLEIQRTEQGDSAMYLCASSPLGGGYEQYFGPGTRLTVT.

This clone was seen a single time. The J gene is TRBJ1-3, the V gene TRBV5-6; no definite D call. The CDR3 contains 14 residues. Between the trimmed V and J ends, which lost 0 bases and 4 bases, there was a span of 8 bases. The germline gives CDR1 SGHDT, CDR2 YYEEEE. CDR3 region: CASSLGRTGNTIYF. In DNA form, the CDR3 reads TGTGCCAGCAGCTTGGGGCGAACGGGAAACACCATATATTTT.

The CDR3 region is CASSFNRGRGANVLTF. CDR3 coding DNA: TGTGCCAGCAGCTTCAACAGGGGCCGGGGGGCCAACGTCCTGACTTTC. This chain connects TRBV7-9 to TRBJ2-6; the match to TRBD1 covers 7 bases. Looked up from germline, CDR1 is SEHNR and CDR2 is FQNEAQ (reference sequence). Trimming removed 3 bases from V and 4 bases from J; junction bases left unmatched: 6. The CDR3 extends over 16 amino acids.

By frequency in the sample, this clone is medium-sized. The chain is built from TRBV6-4 and TRBJ2-3; 11 bases map to TRBD2. The V gene's germline CDR1 is MRHNA and CDR2 SNTAGT. With V trimmed by 0 bases and J by 5 bases, 1 base remained unmatched. CDR3 length: 15 amino acids. CDR3 coding DNA: TGTGCCAGCAGTGACTCGACTAGCGGGGTAGATACGCAGTATTTT. Its protein product is CASSDSTSGVDTQYF.

J is TRBJ1-2 and V is TRBV5-1, with D possibly matching TRBD1 (5 bases). This CDR3 is built from 13 residues. Germline lookup yields CDR1 SGHRS and CDR2 YFSETQ. Trimming took off 0 bases at V and 8 bases at J, with 11 bases between the two ends. CDR3 sequence reads: CASSLVGASGYTF. For the CDR3, the DNA is TGCGCCAGCAGCTTGGTTGGGGCCTCCGGCTACACCTTC.

This clone was seen only once. The chain has TRBV2 and TRBJ2-1, with a possible D match to TRBD2 (5 bases). The germline V and J ends were trimmed by 5 bases and 0 bases, with 11 bases remaining between them. Germline CDR1 reads SNHLY; CDR2 reads FYNNEI. CDR3 length equals 15 residues. CDR3 coding DNA: TGTGCCAGCAGTCCCCGCGCGGGCTCCTACAATGAGCAGTTCTTC. Protein sequence: CASSPRAGSYNEQFF. The variable domain in full, completed from reference TRBV2 and TRBJ2-1, reads EPEVTQTPSHQVTQMGQEVILRCVPISNHLYFYWYRQILGQKVEFLVSFYNNEISEKSEIFDDQFSVERPDGSNFTLKIRSTKLEDSAMYFCASSPRAGSYNEQFFGPGTRLTVL.

The chain joins TRBV5-8 to TRBJ1-4; TRBD1 matches at 8 bases. There are 15 residues in the CDR3. The V segment lost 3 bases and the J segment 2 bases; nucleotides outside the gene matches: 3. Germline assignment: CDR1 SGHTS and CDR2 YDEGEE. CDR3 sequence reads: CASSWTGTTNEKLFF. CDR3 bases: TGTGCCAGCAGCTGGACAGGGACGACTAATGAAAAACTGTTTTTT. Supplemented by reference TRBV5-8 and TRBJ1-4, the full variable domain reads EAGVTQSPTHLIKTRGQQATLRCSPISGHTSVYWYQQALGLGLQFLLWYDEGEERNRGNFPPRFSGRQFPNYSSELNVNALELEDSALYLCASSWTGTTNEKLFFGSGTQLSVL.

The gene calls are TRBV9 and TRBJ2-7; no clear D. This CDR3 contains 14 residues. CDR1 and CDR2 (germline): SGDLS, YYNGEE. V lost 0 bases and J lost 2, with 9 bases in between. CDR3 loop: CASSVGFLAYEQYF. The DNA for the CDR3 is TGTGCCAGCAGCGTAGGTTTTCTAGCCTACGAGCAGTACTTC.

This chain links TRBV24-1 with TRBJ2-1; D tentatively fits TRBD1 or TRBD2 (6 bases each). The V end was cut by 5 bases, the J end by 6 bases, with 7 bases between. The germline CDR1 and CDR2 sequences are KGHDR and SFDVKD. The CDR3 covers 12 residues. CDR3 nucleotide sequence: TGTGCCACCAGTGCGGGGGCCAATGAGCAGTTCTTC. It is translated as CATSAGANEQFF.